This T cell receptor beta chain was found in a study of T cells in Graves' hyperthyroidism and ophthalmopathy. The study, taken as a whole, reports: Blood also carried most thyroid clonotypes expanded above 0.001. Ophthalmopathy prediction by the model preceded onset by a median about 6 months.

Notes on this clonotype: What it binds is not known.

Template material for amplifying TCR beta CDR3 regions consisted of RNA transcripts. The TCR CDR3 was amplified in a first-round RT-PCR using the HTBI primer set. TCRdb re-analysed the multiplex PCR reads in MiXCR, keeping a single row per CDR3 protein. The data hold 280,000 or so distinct CDR3 sequences, with roughly 15% observed a single time. Recently diagnosed hyperthyroidism of less than 2 months' duration affected patients aged 18 to 65. The V gene lost 0 bases and the J gene lost 9 bases, with 12 bases spanning the gap. Germline V gene data show CDR1 as DFQATT and CDR2 as SNEGSKA (reference sequence). The CDR3 is made up of 14 amino acids.

Sequenced sample: blood. V gene TRBV20-1 combines with J gene TRBJ1-6, with D hard to call. The sequence derives from a woman in her 50s with Graves' hyperthyroidism that later progressed to Graves' ophthalmopathy. CDR3 region: CSARDSMGLSPLHF. The DNA of the CDR3 is TGCAGTGCTAGAGATTCCATGGGTCTTTCACCCCTCCACTTT.